The rows below give T cell receptor beta chains drawn from one sample of a study of shared clonotypes between healthy human individuals. Method: immunoSEQ multiplex PCR; TCRdb's copy keeps in-frame clones and lacks some. The sample lists hundreds of thousands of clones, about 96% seen once, with roughly 0.23% in the top ten. Sequenced: naive CD8+ T cells sorted from blood. These receptors all come from a man aged 25 to 40 in good health. Each CDR3 is given with its conserved first and last residue. The order of the fields is CDR3 protein, CDR3 DNA, V gene, clone size, J gene, D gene. A D gene is named only where the DNA matches it firmly. Size values are once, few and many counts, or a class for expanded clones, and some rows have none.

cdr3_aa: CASSQLTSGRAMGYEQYF; cdr3_nt: TGCGCCAGCAGCCAATTGACTAGCGGGAGGGCCATGGGTTACGAGCAGTACTTC; v_call: TRBV4-1; clone_size: .; j_call: TRBJ2-7; d_call: TRBD2
cdr3_aa: CASSYDGASGNTIYF; cdr3_nt: TGTGCCAGCAGTTACGACGGCGCATCTGGAAACACCATATATTTT; v_call: TRBV6-6; clone_size: .; j_call: TRBJ1-3; d_call: .
cdr3_aa: CASTGSAADSHPSGTQYF; cdr3_nt: TGTGCCAGCACCGGTTCAGCTGCTGACAGTCACCCCAGTGGGACCCAGTACTTC; v_call: TRBV2; clone_size: .; j_call: TRBJ2-5; d_call: .
cdr3_aa: CAWRDSDHPYEQYF; cdr3_nt: TGTGCCTGGAGAGATTCTGATCACCCCTACGAGCAGTACTTC; v_call: TRBV30; clone_size: once; j_call: TRBJ2-7; d_call: .
cdr3_aa: CASSSLTGTSGRQRGELFF; cdr3_nt: TGTGCCAGCAGCTCTCTTACCGGGACTAGCGGGAGGCAGCGAGGGGAGCTGTTTTTT; v_call: TRBV5-5; clone_size: .; j_call: TRBJ2-2; d_call: TRBD2
cdr3_aa: CASSLAGGGNDEQFF; cdr3_nt: TGTGCCAGCAGCTTAGCGGGAGGAGGCAACGATGAGCAGTTCTTC; v_call: TRBV7-8; clone_size: .; j_call: TRBJ2-1; d_call: .
cdr3_aa: CASSLTGKNIQYF; cdr3_nt: TGTGCCAGCAGTTTAACGGGGAAAAACATTCAGTACTTC; v_call: TRBV27; clone_size: .; j_call: TRBJ2-4; d_call: .
cdr3_aa: CAWTDKRGSSGNTDTQYF; cdr3_nt: TGTGCCTGGACCGACAAAAGAGGTAGTAGCGGGAACACAGATACGCAGTATTTT; v_call: TRBV30; clone_size: .; j_call: TRBJ2-3; d_call: TRBD2
cdr3_aa: CASGSGADTQYF; cdr3_nt: TGTGCCAGCGGCTCGGGAGCAGATACGCAGTATTTT; v_call: TRBV9; clone_size: .; j_call: TRBJ2-3; d_call: .
cdr3_aa: CASSDRGFTPRYGYTF; cdr3_nt: TGTGCCAGCAGCGATAGGGGGTTCACCCCGCGCTATGGCTACACCTTC; v_call: TRBV5-6; clone_size: .; j_call: TRBJ1-2; d_call: .
cdr3_aa: CASRGQGNYGYTF; cdr3_nt: TGTGCCAGCAGGGGACAGGGAAACTATGGCTACACCTTC; v_call: TRBV2; clone_size: few; j_call: TRBJ1-2; d_call: TRBD1
cdr3_aa: CASSFRITGAHPSTDTQYF; cdr3_nt: TGTGCCAGCAGCTTTAGGATTACAGGGGCTCACCCCTCCACAGATACGCAGTATTTT; v_call: TRBV13; clone_size: .; j_call: TRBJ2-3; d_call: TRBD1
cdr3_aa: CASSLLVREIQETQYF; cdr3_nt: TGTGCCAGCAGCTTGTTGGTAAGGGAAATCCAAGAGACCCAGTACTTC; v_call: TRBV5-6; clone_size: .; j_call: TRBJ2-5; d_call: .
cdr3_aa: CASSLRSENEQFF; cdr3_nt: TGCGCCAGCAGCCTCAGATCTGAGAATGAGCAGTTCTTC; v_call: TRBV4-1; clone_size: .; j_call: TRBJ2-1; d_call: .
cdr3_aa: CASSIPDRVQDGYTF; cdr3_nt: TGTGCCAGCAGTATCCCGGACAGGGTCCAGGATGGCTACACCTTC; v_call: TRBV6-6; clone_size: .; j_call: TRBJ1-2; d_call: TRBD1
cdr3_aa: CSALAGSTEAFF; cdr3_nt: TGCAGCGCCCTGGCGGGGAGCACTGAAGCTTTCTTT; v_call: TRBV29-1; clone_size: .; j_call: TRBJ1-1; d_call: .
cdr3_aa: CASSTPLGLAGGTPLGEQFF; cdr3_nt: TGTGCCAGCAGTACCCCCCTAGGACTAGCGGGAGGTACCCCTTTGGGTGAGCAGTTCTTC; v_call: TRBV28; clone_size: .; j_call: TRBJ2-1; d_call: TRBD2
cdr3_aa: CASSFEQGYGTDTQYF; cdr3_nt: TGTGCCAGCAGCTTTGAACAGGGGTACGGCACAGATACGCAGTATTTT; v_call: TRBV11-2; clone_size: .; j_call: TRBJ2-3; d_call: TRBD1
cdr3_aa: CASSSGMERETQYF; cdr3_nt: TGTGCCAGCAGCTCGGGAATGGAGAGAGAGACCCAGTACTTC; v_call: TRBV7-3; clone_size: .; j_call: TRBJ2-5; d_call: .
cdr3_aa: CASSLALAGGLETQYF; cdr3_nt: TGCGCCAGCAGCTTGGCCCTGGCGGGAGGGTTGGAGACCCAGTACTTC; v_call: TRBV5-1; clone_size: .; j_call: TRBJ2-5; d_call: TRBD2
cdr3_aa: CAWSGTVPREQYF; cdr3_nt: TGTGCCTGGAGTGGGACTGTACCTCGCGAGCAGTACTTC; v_call: TRBV30; clone_size: .; j_call: TRBJ2-7; d_call: .
cdr3_aa: CASSLADAVRYEQYF; cdr3_nt: TGTGCCAGCAGCTTAGCCGACGCGGTAAGATACGAGCAGTACTTC; v_call: TRBV11-2; clone_size: .; j_call: TRBJ2-7; d_call: .
cdr3_aa: CAWKLSGQRNTEAFF; cdr3_nt: TGTGCCTGGAAACTTTCCGGACAGAGGAACACTGAAGCTTTCTTT; v_call: TRBV30; clone_size: .; j_call: TRBJ1-1; d_call: .
cdr3_aa: CASSLQDSYNEQFF; cdr3_nt: TGCGCCAGCAGCTTGCAAGACAGCTACAATGAGCAGTTCTTC; v_call: TRBV5-1; clone_size: .; j_call: TRBJ2-1; d_call: .